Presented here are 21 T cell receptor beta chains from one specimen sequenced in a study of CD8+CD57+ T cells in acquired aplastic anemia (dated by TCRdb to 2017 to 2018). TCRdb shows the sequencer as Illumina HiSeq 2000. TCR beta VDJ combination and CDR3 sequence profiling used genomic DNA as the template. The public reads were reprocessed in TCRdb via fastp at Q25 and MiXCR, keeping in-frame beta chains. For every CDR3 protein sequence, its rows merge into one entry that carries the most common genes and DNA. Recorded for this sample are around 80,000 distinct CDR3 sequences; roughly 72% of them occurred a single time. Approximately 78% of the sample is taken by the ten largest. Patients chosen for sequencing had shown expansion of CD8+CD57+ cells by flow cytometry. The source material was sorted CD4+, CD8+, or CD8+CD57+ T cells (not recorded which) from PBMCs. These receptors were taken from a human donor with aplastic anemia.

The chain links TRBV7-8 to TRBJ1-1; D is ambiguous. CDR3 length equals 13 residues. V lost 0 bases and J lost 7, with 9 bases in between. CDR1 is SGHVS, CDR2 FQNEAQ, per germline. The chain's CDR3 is CASSLAGYGEAFF. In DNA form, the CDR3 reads TGTGCCAGCAGCTTAGCAGGGTACGGTGAAGCTTTCTTT.

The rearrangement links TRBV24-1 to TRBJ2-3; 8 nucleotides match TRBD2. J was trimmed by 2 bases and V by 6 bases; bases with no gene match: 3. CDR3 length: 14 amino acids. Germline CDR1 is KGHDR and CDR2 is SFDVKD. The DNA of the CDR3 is TGTGCCACCAGTAGCGGGGGTACCACAGATACGCAGTATTTT. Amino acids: CATSSGGTTDTQYF.

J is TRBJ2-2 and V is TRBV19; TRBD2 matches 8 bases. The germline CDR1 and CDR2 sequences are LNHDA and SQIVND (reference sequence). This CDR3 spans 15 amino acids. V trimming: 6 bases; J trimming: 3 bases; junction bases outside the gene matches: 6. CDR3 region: CASSGRASDTGELFF. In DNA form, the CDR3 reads TGTGCCAGTAGCGGGAGGGCCTCGGACACCGGGGAGCTGTTTTTT. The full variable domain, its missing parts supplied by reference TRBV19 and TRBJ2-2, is DGGITQSPKYLFRKEGQNVTLSCEQNLNHDAMYWYRQDPGQGLRLIYYSQIVNDFQKGDIAEGYSVSREKKESFPLTVTSAQKNPTAFYLCASSGRASDTGELFFGEGSRLTVL.

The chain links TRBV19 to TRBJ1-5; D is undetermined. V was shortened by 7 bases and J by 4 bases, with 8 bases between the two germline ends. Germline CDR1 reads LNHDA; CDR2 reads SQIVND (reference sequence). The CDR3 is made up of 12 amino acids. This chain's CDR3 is CASNVPNQPQHF. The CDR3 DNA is TGTGCCAGTAACGTTCCGAATCAGCCCCAGCATTTT.

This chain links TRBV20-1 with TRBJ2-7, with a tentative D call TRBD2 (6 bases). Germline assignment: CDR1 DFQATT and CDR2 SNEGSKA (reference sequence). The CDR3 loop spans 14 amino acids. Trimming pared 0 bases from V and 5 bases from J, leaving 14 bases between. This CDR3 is CSARDQGGADEQYF. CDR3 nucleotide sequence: TGCAGTGCTAGAGATCAAGGCGGGGCGGACGAGCAGTACTTC.

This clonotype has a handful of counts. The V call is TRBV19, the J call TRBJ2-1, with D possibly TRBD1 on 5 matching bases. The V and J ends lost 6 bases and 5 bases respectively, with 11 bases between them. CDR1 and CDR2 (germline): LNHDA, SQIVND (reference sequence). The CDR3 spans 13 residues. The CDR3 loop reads CASSTTANNEQFF. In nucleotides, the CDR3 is TGTGCCAGTAGCACGACAGCCAACAATGAGCAGTTCTTC.

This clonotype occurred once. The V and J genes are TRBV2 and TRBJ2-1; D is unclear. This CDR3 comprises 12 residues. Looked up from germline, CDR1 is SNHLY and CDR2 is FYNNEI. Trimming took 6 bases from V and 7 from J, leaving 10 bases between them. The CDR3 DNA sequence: TGTGCCAGCAGCAATAGCAGGAATGAGCAGTTCTTC. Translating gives CASSNSRNEQFF.

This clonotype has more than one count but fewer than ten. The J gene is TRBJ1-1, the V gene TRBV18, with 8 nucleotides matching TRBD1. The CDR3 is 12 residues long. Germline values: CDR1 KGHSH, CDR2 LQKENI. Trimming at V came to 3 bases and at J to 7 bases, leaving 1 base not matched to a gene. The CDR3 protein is CASSPGTGEAFF. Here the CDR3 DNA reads TGTGCCAGCTCACCGGGGACAGGTGAAGCTTTCTTT.

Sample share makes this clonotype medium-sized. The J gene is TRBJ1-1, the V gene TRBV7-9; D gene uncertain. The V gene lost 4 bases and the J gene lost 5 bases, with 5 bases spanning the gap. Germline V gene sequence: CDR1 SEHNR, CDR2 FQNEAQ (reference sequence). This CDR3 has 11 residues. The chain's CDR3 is CASSSSTEAFF. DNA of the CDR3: TGTGCCAGCAGCTCTAGTACTGAAGCTTTCTTT.

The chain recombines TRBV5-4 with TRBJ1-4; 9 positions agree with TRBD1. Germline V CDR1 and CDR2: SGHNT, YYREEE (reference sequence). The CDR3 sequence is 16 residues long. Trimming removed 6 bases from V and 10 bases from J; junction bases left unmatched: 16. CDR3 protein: CASTASATGTGIKLFF. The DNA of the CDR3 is TGTGCCAGCACGGCTTCAGCCACCGGGACAGGGATAAAACTGTTTTTT. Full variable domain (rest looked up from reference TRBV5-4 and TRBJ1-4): ETGVTQSPTHLIKTRGQQVTLRCSSQSGHNTVSWYQQALGQGPQFIFQYYREEENGRGNFPPRFSGLQFPNYSSELNVNALELDDSALYLCASTASATGTGIKLFFGSGTQLSVL.

The CDR3 region has the DNA TGTGCCAGCAGTGCTAGCGGGAGGGCCAATGAGCAGTTCTTC. This codes for CASSASGRANEQFF. This rearrangement joins TRBV2 to TRBJ2-1; TRBD2 aligns across 12 bases. The CDR3 has 14 residues. The germline V gene has CDR1 SNHLY and CDR2 FYNNEI. V lost 4 bases and J lost 6; bases outside the gene matches: 1.

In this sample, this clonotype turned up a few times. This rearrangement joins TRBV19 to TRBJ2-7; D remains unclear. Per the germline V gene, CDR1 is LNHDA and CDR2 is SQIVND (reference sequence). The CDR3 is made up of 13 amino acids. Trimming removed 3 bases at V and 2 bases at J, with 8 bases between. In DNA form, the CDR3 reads TGTGCCAGTAGTATTGGGGTTGCCTACGAGCAGTACTTC. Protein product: CASSIGVAYEQYF.

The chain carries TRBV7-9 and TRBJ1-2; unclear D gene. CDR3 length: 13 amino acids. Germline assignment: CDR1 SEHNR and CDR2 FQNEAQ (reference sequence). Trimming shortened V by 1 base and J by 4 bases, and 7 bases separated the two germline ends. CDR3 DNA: TGTGCCAGCAGCTTAGGGTTTATCTATGGCTACACCTTC. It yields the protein CASSLGFIYGYTF.

The CDR3 loop reads CASRTGGSSYEQYF. The CDR3 DNA sequence: TGTGCCAGCAGGACAGGGGGCAGCTCCTACGAGCAGTACTTC. The V call is TRBV7-2, the J call TRBJ2-7; 10 nucleotides match TRBD1. This CDR3 is 14 amino acids long. V gave up 6 bases and J gave up 0 bases; unmatched junction bases: 2. Germline loops: CDR1 SGHTA, CDR2 FQGNSA.

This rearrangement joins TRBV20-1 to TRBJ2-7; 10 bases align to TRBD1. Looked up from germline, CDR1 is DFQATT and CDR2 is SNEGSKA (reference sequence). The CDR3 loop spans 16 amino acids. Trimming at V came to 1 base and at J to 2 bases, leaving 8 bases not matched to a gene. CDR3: CSARGETGGLTYEQYF. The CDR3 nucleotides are TGCAGTGCTAGAGGGGAGACAGGGGGCTTAACCTACGAGCAGTACTTC.

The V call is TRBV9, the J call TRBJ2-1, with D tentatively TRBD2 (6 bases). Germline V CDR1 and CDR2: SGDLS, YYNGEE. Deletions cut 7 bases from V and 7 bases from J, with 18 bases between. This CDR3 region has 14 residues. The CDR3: CASSSGGSPNEQFF. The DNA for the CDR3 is TGTGCCAGCTCTTCCGGAGGGTCCCCGAATGAGCAGTTCTTC.

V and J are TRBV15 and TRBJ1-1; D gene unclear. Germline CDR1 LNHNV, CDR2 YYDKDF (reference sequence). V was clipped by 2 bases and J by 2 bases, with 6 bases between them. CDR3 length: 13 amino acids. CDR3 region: CATSRQLNTEAFF. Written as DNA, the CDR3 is TGTGCCACCAGCAGACAGCTAAACACTGAAGCTTTCTTT. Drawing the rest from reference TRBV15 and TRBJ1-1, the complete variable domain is DAMVIQNPRYQVTQFGKPVTLSCSQTLNHNVMYWYQQKSSQAPKLLFHYYDKDFNNEADTPDNFQSRRPNTSFCFLDIRSPGLGDTAMYLCATSRQLNTEAFFGQGTRLTVV.

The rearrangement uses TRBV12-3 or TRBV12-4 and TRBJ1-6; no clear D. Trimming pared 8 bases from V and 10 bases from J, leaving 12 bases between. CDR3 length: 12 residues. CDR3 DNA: TGTGCCAGCCTCGACGGTGGATCACCCCTCCACTTT. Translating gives CASLDGGSPLHF.

The CDR3 DNA is TGCGCCAGCAGCTTAATCGGGGGGAATGAGCAGTTCTTC. It specifies CASSLIGGNEQFF. V and J are TRBV5-1 and TRBJ2-1; 7 bases are shared with TRBD2. V lost 2 bases and J lost 7; bases outside the gene matches: 3. The V gene's germline CDR1 is SGHRS and CDR2 YFSETQ. The CDR3 runs 13 residues.

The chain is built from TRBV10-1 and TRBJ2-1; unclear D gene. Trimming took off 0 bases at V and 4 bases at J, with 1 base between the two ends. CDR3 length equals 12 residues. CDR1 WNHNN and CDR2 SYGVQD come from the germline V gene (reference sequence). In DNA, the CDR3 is TGCGCCAGCAGTGAGTCGTACAATGAGCAGTTCTTC. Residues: CASSESYNEQFF.

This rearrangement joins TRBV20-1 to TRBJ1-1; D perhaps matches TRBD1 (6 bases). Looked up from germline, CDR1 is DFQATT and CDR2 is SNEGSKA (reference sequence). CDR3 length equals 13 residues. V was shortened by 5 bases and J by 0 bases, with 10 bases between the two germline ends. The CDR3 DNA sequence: TGCAGTGCTCCGGACAGAATGAACACTGAAGCTTTCTTT. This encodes CSAPDRMNTEAFF.